One sample yielded the 19 T cell receptor beta chains listed below, sequenced in a study of CD8 T cells in ankylosing spondylitis. TCRdb ran MiXCR on the 5' RACE reads and lists one entry per CDR3 protein. The sample holds about 240,000 distinct CDR3 sequences, roughly 8.6% seen once. Sequencing input: blood, either unsorted or a sorted T cell fraction (not recorded which). The source of these receptors is a male donor with ankylosing spondylitis or in good health (not recorded which).

This clonotype was counted ten times or more. This chain links TRBV6-2 or TRBV6-3 with TRBJ1-5, with D unclear. Trimming removed 1 base from V and 0 bases from J, with 13 bases in between. Germline V gene sequence: CDR1 MNHEY, CDR2 SVGEGT. The CDR3 length is 17 residues. The CDR3 coding sequence is TGTGCCAGCAGTTACTACCATACAGAATATAGCAATCAGCCCCAGCATTTT. This translates into CASSYYHTEYSNQPQHF.

Many counts were recorded for this clonotype. The CDR3 here is CSASTSRTNTGELFF. In nucleotides, the CDR3 is TGCAGTGCTAGTACCTCACGAACCAACACCGGGGAGCTGTTTTTT. This chain links TRBV20-1 with TRBJ2-2; no clear D gene. V gave up 3 bases and J gave up 2 bases, with 13 bases separating them. CDR3 length: 15 amino acids. Per the germline V gene, CDR1 is DFQATT and CDR2 is SNEGSKA (reference sequence).

About this clonotype itself: Given a much more abundant clone one base away, this may be a read error. The J gene is TRBJ2-3, the V gene TRBV10-2, with D perhaps matching TRBD2 (5 bases). Germline lookup yields CDR1 WSHSY and CDR2 SAAADI. The CDR3 spans 13 residues. The DNA for the CDR3 is TGCCCCAGCACCACCGGGATGACAGATACGCAGTATTTT. Translated, it gives CPSTTGMTDTQYF.

As concerns this clonotype: A much larger clone sits a single nucleotide away, making a read error possible. V gene TRBV12-3 or TRBV12-4 combines with J gene TRBJ2-5; the D is unclear. This CDR3 has 13 amino acids. Here the CDR3 DNA reads TGTGCCTGCAGTTTCAGCAGTAAAGAGACCCAGTACTTC. Protein sequence: CACSFSSKETQYF.

The gene calls are TRBV20-1 and TRBJ2-1; no definite D call. Germline V gene lookup returns CDR1 DFQATT and CDR2 SNEGSKA (reference sequence). V gave up 7 bases and J gave up 4 bases, with 8 bases separating them. This CDR3 is 11 amino acids long. Here the CDR3 reads CSVPDYNEQFF. DNA for the CDR3: TGCAGTGTTCCGGATTACAATGAGCAGTTCTTC.

This clonotype was recorded many times. V and J are TRBV30 and TRBJ1-1; D gene uncertain. Trimming left V 1 base short and J 2 bases short, with 8 bases between. The germline CDR1 and CDR2 sequences are GTSNPN and SVGIG (reference sequence). CDR3 length: 13 residues. CDR3 amino acids: CAWSGQPNTEAFF. CDR3 nucleotides: TGTGCCTGGAGTGGACAACCAAACACTGAAGCTTTCTTT. The full variable domain, rest sourced from reference TRBV30 and TRBJ1-1, is SQTIHQWPATLVQPVGSPLSLECTVEGTSNPNLYWYRQAAGRGLQLLFYSVGIGQISSEVPQNLSASRPQDRQFILSSKKLLLSDSGFYLCAWSGQPNTEAFFGQGTRLTVV.

This clonotype has only a few counts. The rearrangement uses TRBV19 and TRBJ2-1, with D maybe TRBD1 (5 bases). CDR1 and CDR2 (germline): LNHDA, SQIVND (reference sequence). The germline V and J ends were trimmed by 7 bases and 0 bases, with 13 bases remaining between them. The CDR3 runs to 15 residues. In nucleotides, the CDR3 is TGTGCCAGTATTTTAGACAGTAGCTCCTACAATGAGCAGTTCTTC. This gives the protein CASILDSSSYNEQFF.

This clonotype was seen only a few times. The V and J genes are TRBV6-5 and TRBJ2-5; the match to TRBD1 covers 11 bases. Losses at the gene ends were 2 bases for V and 1 base for J; bases not matched to a gene: 3. The CDR3 is 16 residues long. CDR1 and CDR2 from the germline V gene are MNHEY and SVGAGI. CDR3 coding DNA: TGTGCCAGCAGTTACCCCGGGACAGGGGGCCAAGAGACCCAGTACTTC. Residues: CASSYPGTGGQETQYF.

This clonotype was observed a handful of times. The chain has TRBV18 and TRBJ1-3, with D maybe TRBD1 (6 bases). The germline V gene encodes CDR1 KGHSH and CDR2 LQKENI. Trimming pared 1 base from V and 5 bases from J, leaving 12 bases between. The CDR3 is made up of 15 amino acids. CDR3 sequence (DNA): TGTGCCAGCTCACCACTCCAGGGGCCGAGAAACACCATATATTTT. This encodes CASSPLQGPRNTIYF.

This clonotype has a count of ten or more. The V and J genes are TRBV6-1 and TRBJ1-3; tentative D call: TRBD1 (6 bases). This CDR3 is 13 amino acids long. V shed 6 bases and J shed 4 bases, with 10 bases lying between them. Germline V gives CDR1 MNHNS, CDR2 SASEGT. The CDR3 sequence is CASRTGSGNTIYF. DNA of the CDR3: TGTGCCAGCAGAACAGGGTCCGGAAACACCATATATTTT.

This chain links TRBV4-3 with TRBJ2-3; 7 nucleotides align to TRBD1. This CDR3 is 17 amino acids long. Trimming took 0 bases from V and 4 from J; bases not matched to a gene: 10. Germline CDR1 is LGHNA and CDR2 is YSLEER. The CDR3 nucleotides read TGCGCCAGCAGCCAAGAAGTGAAACAGGGGTGGTCAGATACGCAGTATTTT. Its translation is CASSQEVKQGWSDTQYF.

Many counts were recorded for this clonotype. CDR3 sequence reads: CASSLVSSSNTGELFF. CDR3 in DNA: TGTGCCAGCAGCCTCGTTTCTTCCTCGAACACCGGGGAGCTGTTTTTT. The J gene is TRBJ2-2, the V gene TRBV7-3; D is uncertain. The CDR3 contains 16 residues. The germline V gene encodes CDR1 SGHTA and CDR2 FQGTGA. Trimming removed 5 bases from V and 0 bases from J, with 13 bases in between.

This clonotype showed up just a few times. This chain joins TRBV12-3 or TRBV12-4 and TRBJ2-3, with D hard to call. V shed 2 bases and J shed 2 bases, with 8 bases lying between them. There are 14 residues in the CDR3. The CDR3, as DNA: TGTGCCAGCAGTTTATCGCCAACCACAGATACGCAGTATTTT. It codes for CASSLSPTTDTQYF.

This clonotype was seen many times. The chain joins TRBV18 to TRBJ1-3, with 7 bases aligning to TRBD1. The junction had 2 bases not matched to a gene; V was cut back by 3 bases and J by 0 bases. Per germline, CDR1 KGHSH and CDR2 LQKENI. The CDR3 length is 15 residues. The CDR3 region is CASSPGQTSGNTIYF. For the CDR3, the DNA is TGTGCCAGCTCACCGGGACAGACCTCTGGAAACACCATATATTTT.

This clonotype has at least ten counts. This sequence joins TRBV10-3 and TRBJ1-2, with unresolved D. The CDR3 is 12 residues long. Germline V gives CDR1 ENHRY, CDR2 SYGVKD. Trimming stripped 8 bases from V and 8 bases from J, with 15 bases between. The CDR3, as DNA: TGTGCCATCCTGACGGCGATGGGCGGCTACACCTTC. It encodes CAILTAMGGYTF.

This clonotype has ten or more counts. V is TRBV3-1 and J is TRBJ2-7, with D unresolved. V was pared by 4 bases and J by 7 bases, with 17 bases between. Looked up from germline, CDR1 is LGHDT and CDR2 is YNNKEL (reference sequence). This CDR3 is 14 amino acids long. The CDR3 spells CASSPMSRLGEQYF. For the CDR3, the DNA is TGTGCCAGCAGCCCAATGTCAAGACTTGGGGAGCAGTACTTC.

This clonotype was counted many times. The chain links TRBV29-1 to TRBJ2-7, with D unresolved. V was shortened by 4 bases and J by 2 bases, with 12 bases between the two germline ends. This CDR3 is 13 amino acids long. Germline V lookup: CDR1 SQVTM, CDR2 ANQGSEA. CDR3 protein: CSVGQLGTYEQYF. The DNA of the CDR3 is TGCAGCGTTGGGCAGTTGGGCACCTACGAGCAGTACTTC.

This clonotype occurred many times. The rearrangement uses TRBV12-3 or TRBV12-4 and TRBJ1-2, with a possible D match to TRBD1 (6 bases). The ends were cut back, 3 bases at V and 2 bases at J, with 7 bases in the middle. The CDR3 is made up of 13 amino acids. CDR3 protein: CASSFGQNYGYTF. CDR3 in DNA: TGTGCCAGCAGTTTTGGACAGAACTATGGCTACACCTTC.

This clonotype has only a few counts. V and J are TRBV7-3 and TRBJ2-3, with D possibly TRBD2 on 7 matching bases. V gave up 2 bases and J gave up 3 bases, with 18 bases separating them. The CDR3 covers 17 residues. Per germline, CDR1 SGHTA and CDR2 FQGTGA. The CDR3 loop is CASSLGGGQGGTDTQYF. The CDR3 DNA follows: TGTGCCAGCAGCTTAGGGGGGGGGCAGGGCGGAACAGATACGCAGTATTTT.